A single sample gave rise to the 29 T cell receptor beta chains below, sequenced in a study of blood T cell repertoires in COVID-19. The data were produced by immunoSEQ multiplex PCR, yet TCRdb's version contains in-frame clones alone and is incomplete. The sample has roughly 140,000 clones; 81% are singletons. The sequencing sample was made of peripheral blood. Receptors were obtained from a human donor in a cohort sampled during active COVID-19.

The chain links TRBV4-3 to TRBJ1-1, with 7 positions matching TRBD1. This CDR3 has 14 amino acids. After removal of 5 bases from V and 3 bases from J, the junction contained 6 bases not matched to a gene. Germline values: CDR1 LGHNA, CDR2 YSLEER. The CDR3 region is CASSAARGYTEAFF. As DNA, the CDR3 is TGCGCCAGCAGCGCCGCCAGGGGGTACACTGAAGCTTTCTTT.

This clone appeared a single time. This chain joins TRBV10-3 and TRBJ2-7; D is perhaps TRBD2 (6 bases). V gave up 2 bases and J gave up 2 bases, with 16 bases separating them. CDR1 and CDR2 (germline): ENHRY, SYGVKD. CDR3 length equals 16 residues. The DNA for the CDR3 is TGTGCCATCAGTGAGGGGTGGGCTAGCGTGACCTACGAGCAGTACTTC. This gives the protein CAISEGWASVTYEQYF.

A single count supports this clone. The V call is TRBV27, the J call TRBJ2-5; possibly TRBD1 for D (5 bases). The CDR3 loop spans 14 amino acids. V was clipped by 0 bases and J by 1 base, with 6 bases between them. CDR1 is MNHEY and CDR2 is SMNVEV in the germline V gene (reference sequence). The CDR3 loop is CASSLSRAQETQYF. DNA for the CDR3: TGTGCCAGCAGTTTATCCAGGGCCCAAGAGACCCAGTACTTC.

The sample holds one count of this clone. This chain links TRBV3-1 (or the pseudogene TRBV3-2) with TRBJ1-2, with 11 bases that match TRBD1. The CDR3 covers 15 residues. J was trimmed by 4 bases and V by 1 base; bases with no gene match: 2. CDR1 is LGHDT and CDR2 is YNNKEL in the germline V gene (reference sequence). The CDR3 DNA sequence: TGTGCCAGCAGCCAAGGGACAGGGGGCGGCTATGGCTACACCTTC. As protein: CASSQGTGGGYGYTF.

By proportion, this clone is medium-sized. The genes are TRBV7-2 and TRBJ2-3, with D possibly matching TRBD1 (6 bases). Deletions cut 5 bases from V and 2 bases from J, with 14 bases between. The CDR3 length is 15 residues. Germline lookup yields CDR1 SGHTA and CDR2 FQGNSA. This CDR3 reads CASSVQGPPTDTQYF. The CDR3 coding sequence is TGTGCCAGCAGCGTCCAGGGGCCACCCACAGATACGCAGTATTTT.

The genes are TRBV18 and TRBJ2-1; TRBD2 matches at 8 bases. Germline values: CDR1 KGHSH, CDR2 LQKENI. J was trimmed by 3 bases and V by 6 bases; bases with no gene match: 7. The CDR3 is 15 residues long. CDR3 DNA: TGTGCCAGCTCTCCAACTAGCGGCCTCTACAATGAGCAGTTCTTC. Residues: CASSPTSGLYNEQFF.

This clone was detected only a few times. The chain carries TRBV7-9 and TRBJ1-1; tentatively, D is TRBD1 (6 bases). The germline CDR1 and CDR2 sequences are SEHNR and FQNEAQ (reference sequence). The CDR3 loop spans 12 amino acids. The V gene lost 3 bases and the J gene lost 6 bases, with 8 bases spanning the gap. Here the CDR3 DNA reads TGTGCCAGCAGCTTTGGACAGTCTGAAGCTTTCTTT. Translating it yields CASSFGQSEAFF.

This clone has just one count. This chain links TRBV6-1 with TRBJ2-7; 11 bases align to TRBD2. The CDR3 has 18 amino acids. V lost 2 bases to trimming and J lost 1 base; unmatched junction nucleotides: 10. Germline V gene sequence: CDR1 MNHNS, CDR2 SASEGT. CDR3 in amino acids: CASSERFLAGGPSYEQYF. The CDR3 coding sequence is TGTGCCAGCAGTGAACGGTTTTTAGCGGGAGGGCCATCCTACGAGCAGTACTTC.

The rearrangement links TRBV6-6 to TRBJ2-7; 8 positions match TRBD2. This CDR3 contains 16 residues. Germline V CDR1 and CDR2: MNHNY, SVGAGI (reference sequence). V shed 4 bases and J 2 bases; nucleotides not matched to a gene: 10. The CDR3 is CASSSATSGITYEQYF. The CDR3 DNA sequence: TGTGCCAGCAGTTCCGCAACTAGCGGCATTACCTACGAGCAGTACTTC.

This sequence joins TRBV19 and TRBJ2-7, with D tentatively TRBD1 (6 bases). CDR1 and CDR2 from the germline V gene are LNHDA and SQIVND (reference sequence). The V end was cut by 5 bases, the J end by 3 bases, with 14 bases between. The CDR3 is 14 residues long. CDR3 sequence (DNA): TGTGCCAGTAGTTCTCTAGACAGGCTCTACGAGCAGTACTTC. Amino acids: CASSSLDRLYEQYF.

The CDR3 here is CASSPRLNQETQYF. The CDR3 nucleotides read TGTGCCAGCAGCCCACGACTGAACCAAGAGACCCAGTACTTC. The gene calls are TRBV5-4 and TRBJ2-5; D gene ambiguous. Germline CDR1 is SGHNT and CDR2 is YYREEE (reference sequence). CDR3 length: 14 residues. Trimming took off 4 bases at V and 0 bases at J, with 10 bases between the two ends.

The J gene is TRBJ1-1, the V gene TRBV3-1 (or the pseudogene TRBV3-2), with TRBD1 as a possible D gene (6 bases). This CDR3 is built from 15 residues. CDR1 and CDR2 (germline): LGHDT, YNNKEL (reference sequence). V was clipped by 2 bases and J by 2 bases, with 12 bases between them. The CDR3 region is CASSQTGLGNTEAFF. DNA for the CDR3: TGTGCCAGCAGCCAAACAGGGTTGGGCAACACTGAAGCTTTCTTT.

This clone was detected only once. The chain uses TRBV18 and TRBJ1-2; no firm D call. Germline loops: CDR1 KGHSH, CDR2 LQKENI. The CDR3 contains 17 residues. Trimming stripped 2 bases from V and 0 bases from J, with 16 bases between. The CDR3 loop reads CASSPYAPGGANYGYTF. In nucleotides, the CDR3 is TGTGCCAGCTCACCATACGCCCCTGGCGGAGCTAACTATGGCTACACCTTC.

The V call is TRBV5-1, the J call TRBJ1-4, with 9 bases matching TRBD1. The CDR3 spans 14 residues. V shed 4 bases, J shed 7 bases, and the junction held 5 bases outside the gene matches. Germline V gene data show CDR1 as SGHRS and CDR2 as YFSETQ. The DNA for the CDR3 is TGCGCCAGCAGCCCCGGGACAGGGAGTGAAAAACTGTTTTTT. It codes for CASSPGTGSEKLFF.

In this sample, this clone turned up a few times. This rearrangement joins TRBV5-1 to TRBJ2-7; TRBD1 matches at 7 bases. The germline CDR1 and CDR2 sequences are SGHRS and YFSETQ. Trimming at V came to 0 bases and at J to 2 bases, leaving 2 bases not matched to a gene. The CDR3 loop spans 14 amino acids. CDR3 coding DNA: TGCGCCAGCAGCTTGGAGGGACAGACCTACGAGCAGTACTTC. Its protein is CASSLEGQTYEQYF.

This clone was counted a few times. The rearrangement uses TRBV7-8 and TRBJ1-6, with 9 bases aligning to TRBD1. CDR3 length: 15 residues. Unmatched junction bases numbered 7, after V lost 4 bases and J lost 9 bases. Per germline, CDR1 SGHVS and CDR2 FQNEAQ. The CDR3 sequence: CASSSMGQGSSPLHF. CDR3 in DNA: TGTGCCAGCAGCTCTATGGGACAGGGTAGTTCACCCCTCCACTTT.

The J gene is TRBJ1-3, the V gene TRBV3-1 (or the pseudogene TRBV3-2); 7 nucleotides line up with TRBD1. V was pared by 4 bases and J by 0 bases, with 18 bases of the junction left unmatched. The CDR3 consists of 20 residues. Germline values: CDR1 LGHDT, CDR2 YNNKEL (reference sequence). The CDR3 region has the DNA TGTGCCAGCAGCCCAGGGGGACCGCGTGGCGCTTTACTCTCTGGAAACACCATATATTTT. It specifies CASSPGGPRGALLSGNTIYF.

As concerns this clone: A read error may account for a junction end that differs from germline. J is TRBJ2-7 and V is TRBV5-5, with 7 nucleotides matching TRBD1. The germline V gene encodes CDR1 SGHKS and CDR2 YYEKEE (reference sequence). This CDR3 has 15 amino acids. CDR3 bases: TGTGCCAGCAGCTTGGCTGGGACAGTTGTGGTGGTAATTCCCTTC. This translates into CASSLAGTVVVVIPF.

This chain connects TRBV28 to TRBJ1-3; TRBD1 is a possible D gene (6 bases). The V end lost 2 bases, the J end lost 3 bases, and 11 bases lay between the germline ends. Germline CDR1 is MDHEN and CDR2 is SYDVKM. The CDR3 extends over 15 amino acids. The CDR3: CASSLAGDLGNTIYF. DNA for the CDR3: TGTGCCAGCAGTTTAGCAGGGGACCTTGGAAACACCATATATTTT.

The chain joins TRBV6-5 to TRBJ2-7; 10 nucleotides match TRBD1. J lost 4 bases, V lost 5 bases, and 5 bases had no gene match. This CDR3 has 14 amino acids. CDR1 and CDR2 from the germline V gene are MNHEY and SVGAGI. The CDR3 reads CASSRDRGLYEQYF. The DNA of the CDR3 is TGTGCCAGCAGTCGGGACAGGGGCTTGTACGAGCAGTACTTC.

This sequence joins TRBV7-3 and TRBJ2-3, with 8 positions matching TRBD2. Trimming at V came to 4 bases and at J to 0 bases, leaving 0 bases not matched to a gene. Germline V CDR1 and CDR2: SGHTA, FQGTGA. This CDR3 region has 14 residues. This chain's CDR3 is CASSSSGSTDTQYF. The CDR3 DNA reads TGTGCCAGCAGCTCTAGCGGGAGCACAGATACGCAGTATTTT.

The chain uses TRBV28 and TRBJ1-1; perhaps TRBD1 as D (5 bases). Germline V gives CDR1 MDHEN, CDR2 SYDVKM. The CDR3 spans 16 residues. V was clipped by 3 bases and J by 1 base, with 15 bases between them. The CDR3 loop reads CASSFGQGRWNTEAFF. The CDR3 coding sequence is TGTGCCAGCAGTTTTGGGCAGGGTAGATGGAACACTGAAGCTTTCTTT. The complete variable domain, with remaining parts taken from reference TRBV28 and TRBJ1-1, reads DVKVTQSSRYLVKRTGEKVFLECVQDMDHENMFWYRQDPGLGLRLIYFSYDVKMKEKGDIPEGYSVSREKKERFSLILESASTNQTSMYLCASSFGQGRWNTEAFFGQGTRLTVV.

This clone was counted a few times. The rearrangement links TRBV4-1 to TRBJ2-7, with a possible D match to TRBD2 (6 bases). This CDR3 contains 17 residues. V was cut by 2 bases and J by 4 bases, with 21 bases left in between. Germline V gene data show CDR1 as MGHRA and CDR2 as YSYEKL. The CDR3 DNA reads as TGCGCCAGCAGCCAATCATCCGGGAGCCTCCACCCTTACGAGCAGTACTTC. It specifies CASSQSSGSLHPYEQYF.

The chain carries TRBV28 and TRBJ1-5; 7 bases agree with TRBD1. The germline CDR1 and CDR2 sequences are MDHEN and SYDVKM. The CDR3 totals 15 residues. V was pared by 5 bases and J by 2 bases, with 6 bases of the junction left unmatched. CDR3 in amino acids: CASSHPDRRNQPQHF. The DNA for the CDR3 is TGTGCCAGCAGTCACCCGGACAGGCGCAATCAGCCCCAGCATTTT.

The chain recombines TRBV6-2 or TRBV6-3 with TRBJ2-1; TRBD2 aligns across 14 bases. CDR3 length: 20 residues. V dropped 5 bases and J dropped 3; count of bases not matched to a gene: 15. CDR1 is MNHEY and CDR2 is SVGEGT in the germline V gene. The CDR3 DNA follows: TGTGCCAGCAGTAGTCCAGTGGGACTAGCGGGAGTCATGGGCTACAATGAGCAGTTCTTC. It is translated as CASSSPVGLAGVMGYNEQFF.

The CDR3 region is CASSPGALAGANVLTF. The CDR3 DNA sequence: TGTGCCAGCAGTCCTGGGGCTCTCGCTGGGGCCAACGTCCTGACTTTC. This chain connects TRBV5-6 to TRBJ2-6, with D perhaps TRBD1 (5 bases). This CDR3 is built from 16 residues. Trimming stripped 5 bases from V and 2 bases from J, with 14 bases between. In germline, CDR1 is SGHDT, CDR2 YYEEEE.

The chain uses TRBV13 and TRBJ1-3; D call uncertain. CDR1 and CDR2 from the germline V gene are PRHDT and FYEKMQ (reference sequence). The CDR3 consists of 15 residues. V lost 2 bases, J lost 0 bases, and 8 bases lay in between. CDR3 amino acids: CASSLLRSSGNTIYF. CDR3 DNA: TGTGCCAGCAGCTTATTAAGGAGCTCTGGAAACACCATATATTTT.

The rearrangement uses TRBV11-2 and TRBJ2-7; TRBD1 matches at 7 bases. In germline, CDR1 is SGHAT, CDR2 FQNNGV. This CDR3 contains 14 residues. The V segment lost 2 bases and the J segment 1 base; nucleotides outside the gene matches: 2. DNA of the CDR3: TGTGCCAGCAGCTTAAGGGACAGTTCCTACGAGCAGTACTTC. Its translation is CASSLRDSSYEQYF.

V is TRBV6-2 or TRBV6-3 and J is TRBJ2-6, with TRBD1 matching 10 bases. Germline V lookup: CDR1 MNHEY, CDR2 SVGEGT. This CDR3 is 18 amino acids long. The V segment lost 2 bases and the J segment 0 bases; nucleotides outside the gene matches: 4. CDR3: CASSYDDRGPSGANVLTF. CDR3 coding DNA: TGTGCCAGCAGTTACGATGACAGGGGGCCCTCTGGGGCCAACGTCCTGACTTTC.